This T cell receptor beta chain was sequenced during a study of blood T cell repertoires in COVID-19. The wider study: COVID-19 samples from acute and convalescent phases originated in the United States, Italy and Spain.

The CDR3 sequence is 14 residues long. Germline loops: CDR1 SGHNT, CDR2 YYREEE (reference sequence). Trimming took 5 bases from V and 6 from J; bases not matched to a gene: 7. Sequenced by immunoSEQ multiplex PCR; TCRdb stores in-frame clones only, minus some. The sample records 150,000 to 200,000 clones, 60% to 85% being singletons. This receptor was identified in a woman aged 50 to 65 with active or convalescent COVID-19. The chain carries TRBV5-4 and TRBJ1-1; 10 nucleotides line up with TRBD1. Sequencing was carried out using peripheral blood. In DNA form, the CDR3 reads TGTGCCAGCAGTAGGGACAGGGGACGAGCTGAAGCTTTCTTT. Residues: CASSRDRGRAEAFF.